There are many counts of the clone carrying this TCR beta chain. Its antigen remains unknown. The sample belongs to a study of identical twins. Whole-study findings and limits: Models predicted too little out-of-frame TCR alpha sharing in monozygotic twins. Shared out-of-frame alpha sequences (those common to twins) showed excess low generation probability.

Germline values: CDR1 DFQATT, CDR2 SNEGSKA (reference sequence). This CDR3 has 13 residues. V was cut by 3 bases and J by 4 bases, with 12 bases left in between. Addition of a universal primer site occurred through template switching, and cDNA carried unique molecular identifiers. TCRdb used MiXCR to reprocess the 5' RACE reads, holding one entry per CDR3 protein. The sample has some 710,000 distinct CDR3 sequences, 6.1% seen once. Sequencing was carried out using naive T cells sorted from blood. V gene TRBV20-1 combines with J gene TRBJ2-5; D unclear. This receptor was taken from a man aged 18 to 30 in good health. CDR3 nucleotides: TGCAGTGCTAGTCCCCCGGGCATAGAGACCCAGTACTTC. It translates to CSASPPGIETQYF.